This is a list of T cell receptor beta chains from one sample in a study of blood T cell repertoires in COVID-19. Assay used: immunoSEQ multiplex PCR; TCRdb lists only in-frame clones, some missing. The sample contains 230,000 or so clones, 80% to 90% of which appear only once. The sample was PBMCs or T cells enriched from blood (not recorded which). Every receptor here comes from a woman between 40 and 50 years old with acute COVID-19. CDR3s include the opening cysteine and the closing phenylalanine or tryptophan. The D gene is left open where the match is weak. Size is omitted from some rows. Given values are once, few, many or a class for expanded clones.

size	V	J	D	CDR3	DNA
-	TRBV5-4	TRBJ1-1	TRBD1	CASSIGQGAEAFF	TGTGCCAGCAGCATAGGACAGGGGGCTGAAGCTTTCTTT
-	TRBV25-1	TRBJ2-3	TRBD2	CASRGTSGGAADTQYF	TGTGCCAGCAGGGGGACTAGCGGGGGGGCCGCAGATACGCAGTATTTT
-	TRBV7-9	TRBJ2-5	TRBD1	CASSLDPGTGLETQYF	TGTGCCAGCAGCTTAGACCCCGGGACAGGGCTCGAGACCCAGTACTTC
-	TRBV21-1	TRBJ1-5	-	CASSNGQGHRQPQHF	TGTGCCAGCAGCAATGGGCAGGGACATCGACAGCCCCAGCATTTT
-	TRBV12-3/TRBV12-4	TRBJ1-2	-	CASSRDGVDGYTF	TGTGCCAGCAGCCGTGACGGGGTAGATGGCTACACCTTC
-	TRBV4-1	TRBJ1-1	-	CASSQTLTGIPEAFF	TGCGCCAGCAGCCAGACTTTAACAGGGATCCCTGAAGCTTTCTTT
-	TRBV3-1/TRBV3-2	TRBJ1-2	-	CASSPPNNIGDYGYTF	TGTGCCAGCAGCCCCCCGAACAATATCGGGGACTATGGCTACACCTTC
-	TRBV2	TRBJ1-5	TRBD1	CASSTYRGREPQHF	TGTGCCAGCAGTACTTACAGGGGGCGGGAGCCCCAGCATTTT
-	TRBV4-3	TRBJ2-2	TRBD2	CASSQEPSGANTGELFF	TGCGCCAGCAGCCAGGAACCTAGCGGGGCGAACACCGGGGAGCTGTTTTTT
few	TRBV5-1	TRBJ1-1	-	CASSLVTGEAAFF	TGCGCCAGCAGCTTGGTGACGGGTGAGGCCGCTTTCTTT
few	TRBV3-1/TRBV3-2	TRBJ1-1	-	CASSLGVRTEAFF	TGTGCCAGCAGCCTCGGGGTTAGGACTGAAGCTTTCTTT
few	TRBV3-1/TRBV3-2	TRBJ2-3	TRBD2	CASSLAGGSTDTQYF	TGTGCCAGCAGCCTAGCGGGGGGTTCCACAGATACGCAGTATTTT
-	TRBV5-1	TRBJ2-2	-	CASSLYQGPNTGELFF	TGCGCCAGCAGCTTGTATCAGGGCCCGAACACCGGGGAGCTGTTTTTT
-	TRBV5-5	TRBJ2-1	TRBD1	CASSPRPETGANYNEQFF	TGTGCCAGCAGCCCACGGCCGGAGACAGGGGCTAACTACAATGAGCAGTTCTTC
-	TRBV9	TRBJ2-5	-	CASSVMGVETQYF	TGTGCCAGCAGCGTTATGGGCGTGGAGACCCAGTACTTC
-	TRBV10-2	TRBJ1-1	-	CASSEGGSEAFF	TGCGCCAGCAGTGAGGGGGGCTCTGAAGCTTTCTTT
-	TRBV6-1	TRBJ2-3	-	CASSEAEGRWTADTQYF	TGTGCCAGCAGTGAAGCGGAGGGGCGTTGGACTGCAGATACGCAGTATTTT
-	TRBV19	TRBJ1-1	TRBD1	CASIRTGNTEAFF	TGTGCCAGTATAAGGACAGGGAACACTGAAGCTTTCTTT
-	TRBV7-9	TRBJ1-1	TRBD1	CASTQGRNTEAFF	TGTGCCAGCACACAGGGGCGGAACACTGAAGCTTTCTTT
-	TRBV13	TRBJ2-3	-	CASSLRGTDTQYF	TGTGCCAGCAGCCTCCGCGGCACAGATACGCAGTATTTT
-	TRBV14	TRBJ2-7	-	CASSQLAGPYEQYF	TGTGCCAGCAGCCAGTTAGCAGGGCCCTACGAGCAGTACTTC
-	TRBV2	TRBJ2-3	-	CASSTETDTQYF	TGTGCCAGCAGTACAGAGACAGATACGCAGTATTTT
-	TRBV9	TRBJ1-1	-	CASSAGTGLGTEAFF	TGTGCCAGCAGCGCCGGTACAGGGTTGGGCACTGAAGCTTTCTTT
-	TRBV4-1	TRBJ1-3	-	CASSQDRQGGRDTIYF	TGCGCCAGCAGCCAAGATAGGCAGGGCGGGAGAGACACCATATATTTT